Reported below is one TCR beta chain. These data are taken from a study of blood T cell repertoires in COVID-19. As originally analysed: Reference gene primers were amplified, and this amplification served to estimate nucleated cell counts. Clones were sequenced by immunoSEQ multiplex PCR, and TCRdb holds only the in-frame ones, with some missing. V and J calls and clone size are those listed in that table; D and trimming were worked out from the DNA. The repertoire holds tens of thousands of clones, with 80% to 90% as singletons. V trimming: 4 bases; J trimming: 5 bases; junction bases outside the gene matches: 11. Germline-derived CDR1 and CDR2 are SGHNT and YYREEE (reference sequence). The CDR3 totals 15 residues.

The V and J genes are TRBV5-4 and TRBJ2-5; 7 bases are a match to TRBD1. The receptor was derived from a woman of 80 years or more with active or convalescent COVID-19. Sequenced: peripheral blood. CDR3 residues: CASSIRTGGLETQYF. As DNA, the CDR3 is TGTGCCAGCAGCATCAGGACAGGAGGTTTGGAGACCCAGTACTTC.